This TCR beta chain stems from a study of blood T cell repertoires in COVID-19. Turning to the study itself: Acute and convalescent COVID-19 specimens originated in the United States, Italy and Spain. The analysed material was cDNA or gDNA that came from T cells, B-cell-depleted T cells, or PBMCs.

The V gene's germline CDR1 is SGHRS and CDR2 YFSETQ. With V trimmed by 4 bases and J by 1 base, 0 bases remained unmatched. CDR3 length: 14 residues. This clone has just one count. Per the original data handling: It was from reference gene primer amplification that nucleated cell counts were estimated. Profiled with immunoSEQ multiplex PCR; TCRdb holds only in-frame clones, not every one. V, J and clone size reflect that table, while D and trimming were determined from the DNA. The table has under 300,000 clones, more than 75% seen once. The clonotype comes from an elderly man with acute or convalescent COVID-19. Sequenced: peripheral blood. The gene calls are TRBV5-1 and TRBJ1-4; 8 bases are shared with TRBD1. CDR3 in DNA: TGCGCCAGCAGCGGACAGGGAACTAATGAAAAACTGTTTTTT. Its protein is CASSGQGTNEKLFF.